Below, one T cell receptor (beta chain) is given with its context. Its antigen is currently unknown. V was clipped by 5 bases and J by 0 bases, with 11 bases between them. CDR1 and CDR2 from the germline V gene are LGHNA and YSLEER. This CDR3 is built from 15 residues. Some clones are missing from TCRdb's copy, which holds only in-frame ones; the method was immunoSEQ multiplex PCR. Found here are some 40,000 clones, nearly 90% of them singletons; the top ten hold around 41%. The data derive from a study of OX40 agonist ivuxolimab in advanced cancers. Whole-study context: Eligibility admitted prior anti-PD-1, anti-PD-L1 or anti-CTLA-4 therapy; around 41% had some. Broader study findings: CD4+ and CD8+ T cells in blood underwent clonal expansion by week 6 at 0.1 to 3.0 mg/kg. The average count of expanded clones was higher among CD8+ T cells than among CD4+.

The sequence derives from an adult with an advanced solid tumor such as melanoma, head and neck, liver or kidney cancer. The V gene is TRBV4-3, the J gene TRBJ1-3, with a possible D match to TRBD1 (6 bases). The source was CD4+ or CD8+ T cells sorted from blood, collected in a trial of the OX40 agonist ivuxolimab. CDR3 amino acids: CASSSDRSSGNTIYF. Written as DNA, the CDR3 is TGCGCCAGCAGCTCTGACAGGAGCTCTGGAAACACCATATATTTT.